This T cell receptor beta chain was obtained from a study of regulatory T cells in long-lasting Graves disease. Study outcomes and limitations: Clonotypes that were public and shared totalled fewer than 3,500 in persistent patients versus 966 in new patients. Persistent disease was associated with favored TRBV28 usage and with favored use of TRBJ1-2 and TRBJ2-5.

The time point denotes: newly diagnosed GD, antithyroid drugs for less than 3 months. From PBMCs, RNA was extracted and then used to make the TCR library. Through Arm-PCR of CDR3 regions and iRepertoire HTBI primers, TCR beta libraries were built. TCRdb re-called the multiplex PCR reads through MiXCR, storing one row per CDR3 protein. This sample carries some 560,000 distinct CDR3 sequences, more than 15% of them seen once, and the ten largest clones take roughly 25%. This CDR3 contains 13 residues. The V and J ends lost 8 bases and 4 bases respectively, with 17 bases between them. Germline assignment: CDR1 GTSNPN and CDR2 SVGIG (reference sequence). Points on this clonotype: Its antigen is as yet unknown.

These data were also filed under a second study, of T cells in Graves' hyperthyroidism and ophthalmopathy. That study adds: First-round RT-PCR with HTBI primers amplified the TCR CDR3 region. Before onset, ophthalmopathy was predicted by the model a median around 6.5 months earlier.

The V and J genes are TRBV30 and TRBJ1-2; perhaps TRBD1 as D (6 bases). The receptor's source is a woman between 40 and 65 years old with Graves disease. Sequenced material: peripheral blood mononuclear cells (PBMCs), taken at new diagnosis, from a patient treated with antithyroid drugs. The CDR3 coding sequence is TGTGCCGGGCTGGACAGATCTTTCTATGGCTACACCTTC. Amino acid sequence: CAGLDRSFYGYTF.